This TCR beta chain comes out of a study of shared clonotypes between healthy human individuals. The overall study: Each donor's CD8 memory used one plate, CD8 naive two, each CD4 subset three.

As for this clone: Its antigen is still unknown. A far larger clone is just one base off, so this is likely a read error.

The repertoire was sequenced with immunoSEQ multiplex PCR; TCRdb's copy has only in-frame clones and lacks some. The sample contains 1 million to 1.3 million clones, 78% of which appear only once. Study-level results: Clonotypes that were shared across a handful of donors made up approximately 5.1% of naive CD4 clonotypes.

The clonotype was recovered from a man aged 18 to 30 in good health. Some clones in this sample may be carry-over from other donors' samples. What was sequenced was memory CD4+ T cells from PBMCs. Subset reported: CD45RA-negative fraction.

The CDR3 DNA sequence: TGTGCCAGCAGCTTCGCATCGGGAAACTATGGCTACACCTTC. It specifies CASSFASGNYGYTF. The genes are TRBV7-9 and TRBJ1-2; D ambiguous. The germline V gene has CDR1 SEHNR and CDR2 FQNEAQ (reference sequence). The CDR3 extends over 14 amino acids. Deletions cut 3 bases from V and 2 bases from J, with 10 bases between.